Each of the 27 T cell receptor beta chains below was sequenced from the same sample in a study of blood T cell repertoires in COVID-19. Clones were read by immunoSEQ multiplex PCR, and TCRdb kept only the in-frame ones, dropping some. Of some 250,000 clones in the sample, roughly 77% were seen once. The sequencing sample was made of peripheral blood. The source of these receptors is a woman older than 75 with acute or convalescent COVID-19.

The chain recombines TRBV29-1 with TRBJ2-7, with D possibly TRBD1 on 6 matching bases. V lost 7 bases and J 6 bases, leaving 16 bases between the germline ends. Germline values: CDR1 SQVTM, CDR2 ANQGSEA. The CDR3 sequence is 12 residues long. CDR3 in amino acids: CSGGGQSGEQYF. CDR3 bases: TGCAGCGGCGGCGGACAGTCGGGCGAGCAGTACTTC.

The CDR3 nucleotides are TGTGCCAGTTCCGGGGGGGCCAACGTCCTGACTTTC. Translation: CASSGGANVLTF. The chain carries TRBV18 and TRBJ2-6; D is uncertain. The germline CDR1 and CDR2 sequences are KGHSH and LQKENI. CDR3 length: 12 amino acids. V was trimmed by 9 bases and J by 4 bases, leaving 7 bases between them.

Only one count was recorded for this clone. The chain links TRBV2 to TRBJ1-2, with TRBD1 identical over 10 bases. CDR3 length: 14 residues. V trimming: 6 bases; J trimming: 7 bases; junction bases outside the gene matches: 8. Germline values: CDR1 SNHLY, CDR2 FYNNEI. The CDR3 spells CASSETRDRGGYTF. CDR3 nucleotides: TGTGCCAGCAGCGAGACCCGGGACAGGGGTGGCTACACCTTC.

The genes are TRBV7-9 and TRBJ2-1; 8 nucleotides line up with TRBD2. After removal of 7 bases from V and 7 bases from J, the junction contained 12 bases not matched to a gene. The CDR3 contains 15 residues. Germline-derived CDR1 and CDR2 are SEHNR and FQNEAQ (reference sequence). CDR3 sequence: CASNLRGAGWNEQFF. The CDR3 DNA reads as TGTGCCAGCAACTTGCGGGGGGCTGGTTGGAATGAGCAGTTCTTC.

The rearrangement uses TRBV7-8 and TRBJ1-1; no reliable D call. The CDR3 runs to 14 residues. Germline V gene sequence: CDR1 SGHVS, CDR2 FQNEAQ. The V end lost 7 bases, the J end lost 4 bases, and 16 bases lay between the germline ends. CDR3 in DNA: TGTGCCAGCACCCAACCGGGGTCGGGCACTGAAGCTTTCTTT. Protein: CASTQPGSGTEAFF.

The V gene is TRBV6-5, the J gene TRBJ2-7; D is uncertain. CDR1 and CDR2 from the germline V gene are MNHEY and SVGAGI. The CDR3 extends over 13 amino acids. The germline V and J ends were trimmed by 4 bases and 3 bases, with 10 bases remaining between them. The CDR3 loop is CASSFLGSYEQYF. DNA of the CDR3: TGTGCCAGCAGTTTCTTGGGCAGCTACGAGCAGTACTTC.

This rearrangement joins TRBV4-3 to TRBJ2-3, with TRBD2 matching over 15 bases. Per the germline V gene, CDR1 is LGHNA and CDR2 is YSLEER. V shed 0 bases and J 11 bases; nucleotides not matched to a gene: 6. The CDR3 has 16 amino acids. CDR3: CASSQEQGTSGGKQYF. DNA of the CDR3: TGCGCCAGCAGCCAAGAACAGGGGACTAGCGGGGGGAAGCAGTATTTT.

The V and J genes are TRBV5-1 and TRBJ1-2; TRBD1 matches at 7 bases. The V gene end was trimmed by 4 bases and the J gene end by 4 bases; junction bases not matched to a gene: 7. Per germline, CDR1 SGHRS and CDR2 YFSETQ. The CDR3 covers 14 residues. The CDR3 DNA reads TGCGCCAGCAGCCTCCAGACAGGGTTCTATGGCTACACCTTC. It specifies CASSLQTGFYGYTF.

As for this clone: The sample carries other DNA sequences with the same CDR3. The V call is TRBV5-1, the J call TRBJ1-4; D gene ambiguous. V lost 2 bases, J lost 2 bases, and 7 bases lay in between. Germline V lookup: CDR1 SGHRS, CDR2 YFSETQ. CDR3 length: 14 amino acids. The CDR3 coding sequence is TGCGCCAGCAGCTTCGGCGGCACTAATGAAAAACTGTTTTTT. It codes for CASSFGGTNEKLFF.

This chain joins TRBV6-2 or TRBV6-3 and TRBJ1-5, with 9 bases matching TRBD1. Looked up from germline, CDR1 is MNHEY and CDR2 is SVGEGT. This CDR3 is built from 16 residues. V shed 4 bases, J shed 5 bases, and the junction held 9 bases outside the gene matches. CDR3 coding DNA: TGTGCCAGCAGTTGGGTGGGACAGGGTTTTGATCAGCCCCAGCATTTT. Amino acids: CASSWVGQGFDQPQHF.

The chain recombines TRBV19 with TRBJ2-5; no clear D. Germline CDR1 is LNHDA and CDR2 is SQIVND (reference sequence). The CDR3 is 13 amino acids. V was cut by 3 bases and J by 1 base, with 6 bases left in between. CDR3 DNA sequence: TGTGCCAGTAGTATTGTCGGCCAAGAGACCCAGTACTTC. Its protein product is CASSIVGQETQYF.

The chain has TRBV6-5 and TRBJ2-4; D is perhaps TRBD1 (5 bases). This CDR3 has 15 amino acids. Trimming cost V 5 bases and J 5 bases, with 16 bases left between them. CDR1 and CDR2 (germline): MNHEY, SVGAGI. For the CDR3, the DNA is TGTGCCAGCAGTCTAAACCCGCAGACAGAAAACATTCAGTACTTC. This sequence encodes CASSLNPQTENIQYF.

This CDR3 is CASSPISGAGEANEQFF. CDR3 nucleotide sequence: TGTGCCAGCAGCCCCATCTCGGGAGCGGGAGAGGCCAATGAGCAGTTCTTC. V usage is TRBV5-4 and J usage is TRBJ2-1; 8 bases line up with TRBD2. Germline CDR1 and CDR2: SGHNT and YYREEE (reference sequence). This CDR3 contains 17 residues. V trimming: 4 bases; J trimming: 6 bases; junction bases outside the gene matches: 15. The entire variable domain, with the rest obtained from reference TRBV5-4 and TRBJ2-1, is as follows: ETGVTQSPTHLIKTRGQQVTLRCSSQSGHNTVSWYQQALGQGPQFIFQYYREEENGRGNFPPRFSGLQFPNYSSELNVNALELDDSALYLCASSPISGAGEANEQFFGPGTRLTVL.

The genes are TRBV19 and TRBJ2-4; D is unresolved. V was pared by 5 bases and J by 0 bases, with 11 bases between. This CDR3 has 15 residues. Germline V CDR1 and CDR2: LNHDA, SQIVND (reference sequence). The CDR3 protein is CASSGTELAKNIQYF. In DNA form, the CDR3 reads TGTGCCAGTAGTGGTACAGAACTAGCCAAAAACATTCAGTACTTC.

This clone has a handful of counts. The chain is built from TRBV5-5 and TRBJ2-7, with D possibly matching TRBD2 (5 bases). Germline CDR1 and CDR2: SGHKS and YYEKEE (reference sequence). The CDR3 is 12 residues long. CDR3 in amino acids: CATAGNTYEQYF. DNA for the CDR3: TGTGCGACGGCCGGGAATACCTACGAGCAGTACTTC.

The chain recombines TRBV2 with TRBJ2-2, with D unclear. This CDR3 spans 15 amino acids. Trimming removed 2 bases at V and 0 bases at J, with 7 bases between. Germline CDR1 is SNHLY and CDR2 is FYNNEI. The CDR3 sequence is CASSEWAANTGELFF. The CDR3 DNA sequence: TGTGCCAGCAGTGAATGGGCAGCGAACACCGGGGAGCTGTTTTTT.

The sample holds a few counts of this clone. This chain links TRBV2 with TRBJ2-7; 7 nucleotides match TRBD1. Looked up from germline, CDR1 is SNHLY and CDR2 is FYNNEI. V lost 8 bases, J lost 6 bases, and 10 bases stayed unmatched. This CDR3 is 13 amino acids long. In DNA form, the CDR3 reads TGTGCCAGCTCGAGGGGGCGCTTCGTCGAGCAGTACTTC. This encodes CASSRGRFVEQYF.

The J gene is TRBJ2-5, the V gene TRBV10-3; D might be TRBD1 (5 bases). Germline values: CDR1 ENHRY, CDR2 SYGVKD. Trimming shortened V by 6 bases and J by 1 base, and 15 bases separated the two germline ends. This CDR3 is 15 amino acids long. This CDR3 is CAISWGRSSQETQYF. The CDR3 DNA follows: TGTGCCATCAGCTGGGGCAGAAGCTCCCAAGAGACCCAGTACTTC.

V and J are TRBV28 and TRBJ1-3; 7 positions match TRBD1. The V gene's germline CDR1 is MDHEN and CDR2 SYDVKM. Trimming at V came to 6 bases and at J to 4 bases, leaving 6 bases not matched to a gene. CDR3 length: 14 residues. CDR3 sequence (DNA): TGTGCCAGCAGCTCTCAGGGGGAAGGAAACACCATATATTTT. Protein: CASSSQGEGNTIYF.

This chain uses TRBV28 with TRBJ1-4, with a tentative D call TRBD1 (6 bases). Germline V CDR1 and CDR2: MDHEN, SYDVKM. This CDR3 spans 12 amino acids. V lost 8 bases and J 4 bases, leaving 8 bases between the germline ends. This CDR3 is CASGQNNEKLFF. CDR3 DNA sequence: TGTGCCAGCGGACAGAATAATGAAAAACTGTTTTTT.

This sequence joins TRBV10-3 and TRBJ1-1, with 7 positions matching TRBD1. Germline CDR1 is ENHRY and CDR2 is SYGVKD. V trimming: 6 bases; J trimming: 4 bases; junction bases outside the gene matches: 8. This CDR3 is 14 amino acids long. The DNA of the CDR3 is TGTGCCATCAGACAGGGGCCCGTTATCACTGAAGCTTTCTTT. Amino acids: CAIRQGPVITEAFF.

This clone has more than one count but fewer than ten. The gene calls are TRBV2 and TRBJ1-1, with 8 bases aligning to TRBD1. Germline loops: CDR1 SNHLY, CDR2 FYNNEI. Unmatched junction bases numbered 8, after V lost 4 bases and J lost 1 base. The CDR3 runs to 16 residues. CDR3 in amino acids: CASSGRTGRENTEAFF. The CDR3, as DNA: TGTGCCAGCAGTGGGAGGACAGGGAGGGAGAACACTGAAGCTTTCTTT.

The chain carries TRBV5-4 and TRBJ1-1; 9 bases match TRBD1. Germline V gives CDR1 SGHNT, CDR2 YYREEE (reference sequence). V lost 3 bases, J lost 5 bases, and 8 bases stayed unmatched. This CDR3 comprises 15 residues. In DNA form, the CDR3 reads TGTGCCAGCAGCTCGCTAAAGACAGGGGGGACTGAAGCTTTCTTT. It translates to CASSSLKTGGTEAFF.

This chain links TRBV4-3 with TRBJ2-4; a possible D gene is TRBD1 (6 bases). The CDR3 runs to 18 residues. Germline-derived CDR1 and CDR2 are LGHNA and YSLEER. The V gene lost 1 base and the J gene lost 2 bases, with 18 bases spanning the gap. DNA for the CDR3: TGCGCCAGCAGCCAAGTAGCGACAGGACCAGGATCCAAAAACATTCAGTACTTC. This encodes CASSQVATGPGSKNIQYF.

V usage is TRBV14 and J usage is TRBJ2-6; D gene uncertain. The CDR3 spans 12 residues. V dropped 5 bases and J dropped 8 bases, with 7 bases sitting between them. The germline CDR1 and CDR2 sequences are SGHDN and FVKESK. CDR3 sequence (DNA): TGTGCCAGCAGCTATGTGTCCAACGTCCTGACTTTC. Protein: CASSYVSNVLTF.

As to this clone: This sample also contains other DNA sequences that code for the same CDR3. CDR3 sequence reads: CASSRDRDYEQYF. The CDR3 nucleotides read TGTGCCAGCTCCAGGGACAGAGACTACGAGCAGTACTTC. This sequence joins TRBV18 and TRBJ2-7; 7 nucleotides match TRBD1. CDR1 and CDR2 (germline): KGHSH, LQKENI. CDR3 length: 13 amino acids. After removal of 6 bases from V and 3 bases from J, the junction contained 5 bases not matched to a gene.

The V call is TRBV19, the J call TRBJ1-6; possibly TRBD1 for D (6 bases). V gave up 6 bases and J gave up 9 bases, with 15 bases separating them. Germline V CDR1 and CDR2: LNHDA, SQIVND (reference sequence). This CDR3 contains 14 residues. CDR3 amino acids: CASRDTGSSSPLHF. CDR3 DNA sequence: TGTGCCAGTAGAGACACAGGGAGTTCTTCACCCCTCCACTTT.